This TCR beta chain was sequenced for a study of blood T cell repertoires in COVID-19. Study summary: Researchers got acute and convalescent COVID-19 samples from the United States, Italy and Spain. Sample material is recorded as cDNA or gDNA derived from T cells, B-cell-depleted T cells, or PBMCs.

Original processing methods: Amplifying reference gene primers gave estimates of nucleated cell counts. Produced via immunoSEQ multiplex PCR; TCRdb's table is partial and in-frame only. V and J calls and clone size come straight from that table; D and trimming were deduced from the DNA. The sample carries some 380,000 clones, 70% to 85% recorded once. V lost 2 bases and J 4 bases, leaving 11 bases between the germline ends. The germline CDR1 and CDR2 sequences are GTSNPN and SVGIG (reference sequence). The CDR3 spans 14 residues. The TCR sequence derives from a human donor with acute or convalescent COVID-19. The donor label of this sample is uncertain. Sequencing was done on a sample of peripheral blood. The chain employs TRBV30 and TRBJ2-2, with unresolved D. In DNA, the CDR3 is TGTGCCTGGAGTTTTTATGGGCCCACCGGGGAGCTGTTTTTT. The encoded protein is CAWSFYGPTGELFF.